These 20 T cell receptor beta chains were all obtained from the same sample, sequenced in a study of blood T cell repertoires in COVID-19. Measured with immunoSEQ multiplex PCR; TCRdb has only the in-frame clones, and not every one. Of about 98,000 clones listed, about 81% were seen once; the top ten hold approximately 18%. What was sequenced was peripheral blood. The receptor set was obtained from a man older than 75 with acute or convalescent COVID-19.

The chain is built from TRBV5-1 and TRBJ1-2; D ambiguous. Trimming removed 0 bases from V and 2 bases from J, with 11 bases in between. This CDR3 is 15 amino acids long. Germline V gene lookup returns CDR1 SGHRS and CDR2 YFSETQ. CDR3 amino acids: CASSLGGSNNYGYTF. The CDR3 coding sequence is TGCGCCAGCAGCTTGGGTGGGAGCAACAACTATGGCTACACCTTC. The full variable domain, completed using reference TRBV5-1 and TRBJ1-2, is KAGVTQTPRYLIKTRGQQVTLSCSPISGHRSVSWYQQTPGQGLQFLFEYFSETQRNKGNFPGRFSGRQFSNSRSEMNVSTLELGDSALYLCASSLGGSNNYGYTFGSGTRLTVV.

A remark on this clone: Other DNA sequences within the sample encode an identical CDR3. J is TRBJ1-1 and V is TRBV6-5; 7 bases line up with TRBD1. Losses at the gene ends were 6 bases for V and 0 bases for J; bases not matched to a gene: 4. Germline CDR1 MNHEY, CDR2 SVGAGI. This CDR3 is 14 amino acids long. CDR3 protein: CASSLDRVNTEAFF. CDR3 sequence (DNA): TGTGCCAGCAGCCTCGACAGGGTGAACACTGAAGCTTTCTTT.

This rearrangement joins TRBV30 to TRBJ1-5, with unresolved D. Germline CDR1 and CDR2: GTSNPN and SVGIG (reference sequence). With 0 bases removed from V and 4 bases from J, the gap between germline ends came to 10 bases. This CDR3 is 14 amino acids long. The CDR3 DNA is TGTGCCTGGAGTGTAGCGATTGAGAATCAGCCCCAGCATTTT. Translating it yields CAWSVAIENQPQHF.

This clone occurred a few times. CDR3 in amino acids: CATSSGLGGEDGYTF. As DNA, the CDR3 is TGTGCCACCAGCTCGGGCCTCGGGGGGGAGGATGGCTACACCTTC. This sequence joins TRBV15 and TRBJ1-2; TRBD1 might be the D (5 bases). V gave up 5 bases and J gave up 6 bases, with 19 bases separating them. The CDR3 contains 15 residues. The V gene's germline CDR1 is LNHNV and CDR2 YYDKDF (reference sequence).

The chain combines TRBV24-1 with TRBJ1-2; D unclear. Trimming removed 12 bases at V and 8 bases at J, with 18 bases between. The CDR3 is 12 residues long. The germline CDR1 and CDR2 sequences are KGHDR and SFDVKD. CDR3 amino acids: CAASGWADGYTF. Written as DNA, the CDR3 is TGTGCCGCTTCCGGTTGGGCTGACGGCTACACCTTC.

This clone has only a few counts. The V call is TRBV24-1, the J call TRBJ1-5; maybe TRBD1 (6 bases). The germline V and J ends were trimmed by 6 bases and 2 bases, with 7 bases remaining between them. Germline CDR1 reads KGHDR; CDR2 reads SFDVKD. This CDR3 spans 13 amino acids. CDR3 coding DNA: TGTGCCACCAGTAACAGGGGCAATCAGCCCCAGCATTTT. It yields the protein CATSNRGNQPQHF.

The sample holds a few counts of this clone. The J gene is TRBJ2-3, the V gene TRBV5-1; 7 nucleotides agree with TRBD2. The germline gives CDR1 SGHRS, CDR2 YFSETQ. This CDR3 has 13 residues. Unmatched junction bases numbered 4, after V lost 4 bases and J lost 5 bases. In DNA, the CDR3 is TGCGCCAGCAGCGGACTAGAATTAGATACGCAGTATTTT. Its protein product is CASSGLELDTQYF.

V is TRBV11-3 and J is TRBJ2-1; 8 bases agree with TRBD2. Germline CDR1 reads SGHNT; CDR2 reads YENEEA. The V gene end was trimmed by 2 bases and the J gene end by 7 bases; junction bases not matched to a gene: 7. The CDR3 has 15 residues. The CDR3 is CASSLNGGAGNEQFF. The CDR3 nucleotides are TGTGCCAGCAGCTTAAACGGGGGGGCGGGAAATGAGCAGTTCTTC. Variable domain in full (rest from reference TRBV11-3 and TRBJ2-1): EAGVVQSPRYKIIEKKQPVAFWCNPISGHNTLYWYLQNLGQGPELLIRYENEEAVDDSQLPKDRFSAERLKGVDSTLKIQPAELGDSAVYLCASSLNGGAGNEQFFGPGTRLTVL.

The table lists this clone with a count of one. V usage is TRBV19 and J usage is TRBJ1-3; no definite D call. Trimming cost V 7 bases and J 0 bases, with 7 bases left between them. The germline gives CDR1 LNHDA, CDR2 SQIVND (reference sequence). The CDR3 is 13 amino acids. CDR3 region: CASTTSSGNTIYF. The CDR3 coding sequence is TGTGCCAGTACAACAAGCTCTGGAAACACCATATATTTT.

The chain carries TRBV6-5 and TRBJ2-7; 7 nucleotides agree with TRBD1. This CDR3 contains 15 residues. From germline, CDR1 is MNHEY and CDR2 SVGAGI. The V gene end was trimmed by 6 bases and the J gene end by 1 base; junction bases not matched to a gene: 9. CDR3 protein: CASRLQTGLSYEQYF. CDR3 bases: TGTGCCAGCAGGCTGCAGACAGGGTTATCCTACGAGCAGTACTTC.

This clone is a singleton in its sample. The genes are TRBV7-8 and TRBJ2-1; TRBD2 matches 11 bases. Germline CDR1 is SGHVS and CDR2 is FQNEAQ. V lost 8 bases and J lost 5; bases outside the gene matches: 5. CDR3 size: 14 residues. CDR3 DNA: TGTGCCAGCCTACTAGCGGGAGTAAACAATGAGCAGTTCTTC. Protein product: CASLLAGVNNEQFF.

This clone was recorded only once. The chain is built from TRBV5-5 and TRBJ2-1; 13 positions agree with TRBD2. CDR3 length equals 17 residues. V dropped 6 bases and J dropped 5; count of bases not matched to a gene: 11. Germline CDR1 and CDR2: SGHKS and YYEKEE (reference sequence). The CDR3 DNA reads as TGTGCCAGCAACAGAGGACTAGCGGGAGAATTCCACAATGAGCAGTTCTTC. Protein product: CASNRGLAGEFHNEQFF.

This sequence joins TRBV9 and TRBJ2-5, with TRBD2 matching over 10 bases. The CDR3 extends over 18 amino acids. Germline assignment: CDR1 SGDLS and CDR2 YYNGEE. J lost 2 bases, V lost 1 base, and 11 bases had no gene match. The CDR3 nucleotides are TGTGCCAGCAGCGTAACCCCAGGTCTAGCGGGGGCACAAGAGACCCAGTACTTC. It is translated as CASSVTPGLAGAQETQYF.

The gene calls are TRBV7-9 and TRBJ2-7; 8 bases are a match to TRBD2. The germline V gene encodes CDR1 SEHNR and CDR2 FQNEAQ (reference sequence). This CDR3 region has 15 residues. J lost 0 bases, V lost 6 bases, and 7 bases had no gene match. CDR3 loop: CASSLSGDSSYEQYF. CDR3 DNA sequence: TGTGCCAGCAGTCTTAGCGGGGATAGCTCCTACGAGCAGTACTTC.

The rearrangement links TRBV15 to TRBJ1-1, with 9 bases identical to TRBD1. The junction had 10 bases not matched to a gene; V was cut back by 3 bases and J by 5 bases. The V gene's germline CDR1 is LNHNV and CDR2 YYDKDF (reference sequence). This CDR3 spans 16 amino acids. CDR3 sequence reads: CATSRGQGGGLTEAFF. DNA for the CDR3: TGTGCCACCAGCAGGGGACAGGGAGGGGGTTTAACTGAAGCTTTCTTT.

Only a few counts were recorded for this clone. This rearrangement joins TRBV29-1 to TRBJ1-5; 9 bases agree with TRBD1. The V gene's germline CDR1 is SQVTM and CDR2 ANQGSEA. The trim removed 6 bases at V and 3 bases at J, leaving 6 bases unmatched. This CDR3 is built from 14 residues. The CDR3: CSVGTGTINQPQHF. The CDR3 nucleotides read TGCAGCGTGGGGACAGGGACAATCAATCAGCCCCAGCATTTT. The variable domain in full, completed from reference TRBV29-1 and TRBJ1-5, reads SAVISQKPSRDICQRGTSLTIQCQVDSQVTMMFWYRQQPGQSLTLIATANQGSEATYESGFVIDKFPISRPNLTFSTLTVSNMSPEDSSIYLCSVGTGTINQPQHFGDGTRLSIL.

This chain joins TRBV5-6 and TRBJ1-2; D gene unclear. Germline V gives CDR1 SGHDT, CDR2 YYEEEE. This CDR3 is built from 13 residues. The V gene lost 4 bases and the J gene lost 4 bases, with 11 bases spanning the gap. CDR3: CASSRGRSYGYTF. The CDR3 region has the DNA TGTGCCAGCAGCCGCGGTCGTAGCTATGGCTACACCTTC.

Comment on this clone: Other DNA sequences within the sample encode an identical CDR3. The chain joins TRBV7-9 to TRBJ1-1, with D uncertain. This CDR3 has 14 residues. CDR1 and CDR2 from the germline V gene are SEHNR and FQNEAQ (reference sequence). V was shortened by 0 bases and J by 1 base, with 6 bases between the two germline ends. CDR3 nucleotide sequence: TGTGCCAGCAGCTTAGCGGGAGAGAACACTGAAGCTTTCTTT. Translated, it gives CASSLAGENTEAFF.

The chain employs TRBV6-5 and TRBJ1-1; 11 bases align to TRBD1. The V gene's germline CDR1 is MNHEY and CDR2 SVGAGI. The CDR3 consists of 16 residues. The V segment lost 1 base and the J segment 3 bases; nucleotides outside the gene matches: 4. Written as DNA, the CDR3 is TGTGCCAGCAGTTACTGGGGACAGGGGGTTGACACTGAAGCTTTCTTT. Protein sequence: CASSYWGQGVDTEAFF.

The table lists this clone with a few counts. J is TRBJ2-7 and V is TRBV6-5; possible D gene TRBD2, 7 bases. The V gene lost 2 bases and the J gene lost 6 bases, with 14 bases spanning the gap. Germline CDR1 and CDR2: MNHEY and SVGAGI. This CDR3 is built from 14 residues. Here the CDR3 DNA reads TGTGCCAGCAGTTACCCCGGGGGGCCTGGCGAGCAGTACTTC. Translated: CASSYPGGPGEQYF.